A selection of T cell receptor beta chains follows, all from one sample in a study of OX40 agonist ivuxolimab in advanced cancers. TCRdb's copy holds only in-frame clones and misses some; the assay was immunoSEQ multiplex PCR. The sample lists some 94,000 clones, 91% occurring once. The sample was CD4+ or CD8+ T cells sorted from blood, taken in a trial of the OX40 agonist ivuxolimab. These TCRs come from an adult with an advanced solid tumor such as melanoma, head and neck, liver or kidney cancer. The conserved cysteine and the conserved F or W are not part of the CDR3 here.

j_call v_call cdr3_aa
TRBJ1-4 TRBV9 ASSGGAWDEKLF
TRBJ2-7 TRBV28 ASSSFGSPTYEQY
TRBJ2-6 TRBV18 ASSPRGGALGANVLT
TRBJ2-1 TRBV29-1 SVCSGLSSYNEQF
TRBJ2-3 TRBV21-1 ASSPRGGRASGRAVDTQY
TRBJ1-6 TRBV27 ASSPPRGWDSPLH
TRBJ1-4 TRBV6-1 ASSEGRANEKLF
TRBJ2-3 TRBV5-1 ASNTGGTSTDTQY
TRBJ2-3 TRBV7-2 ASSLDGLAASTDTQY
TRBJ2-3 TRBV6-1 ASSEGLGRGKGDTQY